This T cell receptor (beta chain) was recovered during a study of T cell repertoires in cytomegalovirus infection. The study's findings and limits: People with CMV and the relevant HLA were identified by cumulative public TCR beta family frequency.

Each CDR3 protein gets one entry after TCRdb re-called the reads with MiXCR. The table lists about 250,000 distinct CDR3 sequences, approximately 13% of them singletons. Regarding this clonotype: The target antigen is unknown.

This CDR3 spans 13 amino acids. The V end lost 7 bases, the J end lost 4 bases, and 13 bases lay between the germline ends. Germline CDR1 reads MNHNS; CDR2 reads SASEGT. Sequencing was performed on PBMCs. The chain uses TRBV6-1 and TRBJ2-5; either TRBD1 or TRBD2 may supply D (5 bases each). The receptor's source is a human donor in good health (CMV status not recorded). Some clones in this sample may be carry-over from other donors' samples. The CDR3 DNA sequence: TGTGCCAGCATGGGGACCTCCGGAGAGACCCAGTACTTC. Its translation is CASMGTSGETQYF.